A selection of T cell receptor beta chains follows, all from one sample in a study of graft-versus-host responses after intestinal transplantation. No cognate antigen is known for these TCRs. Assay: immunoSEQ multiplex PCR; the TCRdb copy retains only in-frame clones and omits some. The table records about 86,000 clones, roughly 90% of them present only once. This specimen was unstimulated CD4+ T cells sorted from spleen or lymph node cells, taken before transplant. These receptors were obtained from a human donor who was the organ donor for an intestinal transplant. Each CDR3 is given with its conserved first and last residue. The D gene is left open where the match is weak. Some rows mark clone size as missing; the rest say once, few, many or name a class of expanded clone.

TRBV7-9	TRBJ1-5	13	-	-	CASSLSRGQPQHF	TGTGCCAGCAGCTTGAGTCGGGGGCAGCCCCAGCATTTT
TRBV18	TRBJ2-5	16	TRBD1	once	CASSPPARGSPETQYF	TGTGCCAGCTCACCACCGGCCAGGGGGTCACCAGAGACCCAGTACTTC
TRBV6-5	TRBJ2-1	14	TRBD2	-	CASRVLASYNEQFF	TGTGCCAGCAGAGTACTAGCGTCCTACAATGAGCAGTTCTTC
TRBV7-3	TRBJ1-2	13	TRBD1	-	CASSPTGVGGYTF	TGTGCCAGCAGCCCGACAGGGGTGGGTGGCTACACCTTC
TRBV27	TRBJ1-2	14	TRBD1	-	CASSSHGQDYGYTF	TGTGCCAGCAGTTCGCACGGACAGGACTATGGCTACACCTTC
TRBV7-7	TRBJ2-1	14	TRBD1	-	CASSFRQGSNEQFF	TGTGCTAGCAGCTTTAGACAGGGAAGCAATGAGCAGTTCTTC
TRBV2	TRBJ2-7	14	TRBD2	-	CASSYTGTSGGKYF	TGTGCCAGCAGTTACACCGGGACTAGCGGGGGGAAGTACTTC
TRBV30	TRBJ1-5	15	-	-	CAWSDNTAIVQPQHF	TGTGCCTGGAGCGACAATACCGCCATAGTCCAGCCCCAGCATTTT
TRBV5-4	TRBJ1-1	12	-	-	CASSFPQGRAFF	TGTGCCAGCAGCTTCCCTCAGGGTAGGGCTTTCTTT
TRBV6-1	TRBJ1-2	15	-	-	CASSEHTGGVDGYTF	TGTGCCAGCAGTGAACATACCGGGGGAGTGGATGGCTACACCTTC
TRBV5-4	TRBJ2-2	18	-	-	CASSLVAGGGGDTGELFF	TGTGCCAGCAGCTTGGTCGCAGGGGGAGGTGGGGACACCGGGGAGCTGTTTTTT
TRBV10-3	TRBJ2-7	13	-	-	CAISEWQQYEQYF	TGTGCCATCAGTGAGTGGCAACAGTACGAGCAGTACTTC
TRBV5-1	TRBJ1-5	15	-	-	CASSLGAGEGQPQHF	TGCGCCAGCAGCTTGGGAGCAGGGGAGGGGCAGCCCCAGCATTTT
TRBV18	TRBJ2-7	14	-	-	CASSPIYSGYEQYF	TGTGCCAGCTCACCCATTTATTCGGGCTACGAGCAGTACTTC
TRBV6-4	TRBJ2-5	15	-	-	CASRSGPRRVETQYF	TGTGCCAGCAGGTCCGGGCCCCGGAGGGTAGAGACCCAGTACTTC
TRBV5-1	TRBJ2-1	12	-	-	CASSFRGTEQFF	TGCGCCAGCAGCTTTAGGGGGACAGAGCAGTTCTTC
TRBV5-1	TRBJ2-7	15	-	-	CASSLGLADSYEQYF	TGCGCCAGCAGCTTGGGGCTAGCTGACTCCTACGAGCAGTACTTC
TRBV11-2	TRBJ2-1	11	-	-	CASSAYNEQFF	TGTGCCAGCAGCGCGTACAATGAGCAGTTCTTC
TRBV18	TRBJ2-6	19	TRBD1	-	CASSPIIGQGNSGANVLTF	TGTGCCAGCTCACCTATCATTGGACAGGGAAACTCTGGGGCCAACGTCCTGACTTTC
TRBV10-3	TRBJ2-7	14	-	-	CAISGVQGSYEQYF	TGTGCCATCAGTGGTGTACAGGGCTCCTACGAGCAGTACTTC
TRBV6-6	TRBJ2-3	12	-	few	CASSYSQDTQYF	TGTGCCAGCAGTTACTCCCAAGATACGCAGTATTTT
TRBV11-3	TRBJ2-3	13	-	-	CASSLRSTDTQYF	TGTGCCAGCAGCCTCCGGAGCACAGATACGCAGTATTTT
TRBV7-2	TRBJ2-5	18	TRBD2	-	CASSRRTSGRAGQETQYF	TGTGCCAGCAGCCGTCGGACTAGCGGGAGGGCGGGCCAAGAGACCCAGTACTTC
TRBV5-6	TRBJ1-2	15	-	-	CASSLNPPGSYGYTF	TGTGCCAGCAGCTTGAACCCTCCCGGGAGCTATGGCTACACCTTC
TRBV7-6	TRBJ2-2	14	-	-	CASSPRTAPGELFF	TGTGCCAGCAGCCCTCGGACAGCCCCCGGGGAGCTGTTTTTT
TRBV9	TRBJ2-5	18	TRBD2	-	CASSARASGSRGQETQYF	TGTGCCAGCAGCGCCCGGGCTAGCGGGAGTAGAGGCCAAGAGACCCAGTACTTC
TRBV5-1	TRBJ2-5	14	TRBD2	-	CASRGDFLQETQYF	TGCGCCAGCCGGGGGGACTTCCTCCAAGAGACCCAGTACTTC
TRBV5-5	TRBJ1-3	15	TRBD1	-	CASRVQGAPGNTIYF	TGTGCCAGCAGAGTACAGGGGGCCCCTGGAAACACCATATATTTT
TRBV5-4	TRBJ2-3	14	TRBD2	-	CASSLAGGTDTQYF	TGTGCCAGCAGCCTAGCGGGAGGCACAGATACGCAGTATTTT
TRBV7-9	TRBJ1-1	14	-	-	CASSFAGVSTEAFF	TGTGCCAGCAGCTTTGCGGGTGTGAGCACTGAAGCTTTCTTT
TRBV30	TRBJ1-1	12	TRBD1	-	CAWSRQGVEAFF	TGTGCCTGGAGTCGACAGGGGGTAGAAGCTTTCTTT
TRBV2	TRBJ2-1	15	-	-	CASSEVGGERNEQFF	TGTGCCAGCAGTGAAGTAGGGGGGGAGAGGAATGAGCAGTTCTTC
TRBV7-6	TRBJ2-3	17	TRBD2	-	CASSPGLAGGGTDTQYF	TGTGCCAGCAGCCCTGGTCTAGCGGGAGGGGGCACAGATACGCAGTATTTT
TRBV11-2	TRBJ2-5	15	TRBD2	-	CASSLGTMGRETQYF	TGTGCCAGCAGCCTTGGGACTATGGGTAGGGAGACCCAGTACTTC
TRBV18	TRBJ2-7	16	TRBD2	once	CASSRGLAGGTYEQYF	TGTGCCAGCTCACGCGGACTAGCGGGAGGAACCTACGAGCAGTACTTC
TRBV6-5	TRBJ1-1	12	-	-	CASSTGSTEAFF	TGTGCCAGCAGTACCGGTAGCACTGAAGCTTTCTTT
TRBV29-1	TRBJ2-3	16	TRBD1	few	CSVEAVGGRVSDTQYF	TGCAGCGTTGAGGCTGTAGGGGGCAGGGTTTCGGATACGCAGTATTTT
TRBV5-6	TRBJ2-5	14	TRBD2	-	CASSLAGGGKTQYF	TGTGCCAGCAGCTTGGCTGGGGGAGGGAAGACCCAGTACTTC
TRBV13	TRBJ2-7	15	-	-	CASSYRQANSYEQYF	TGTGCCAGCAGCTACAGACAGGCCAACTCCTACGAGCAGTACTTC
TRBV9	TRBJ1-2	15	TRBD1	once	CASSARQGASHGYTF	TGTGCCAGCAGCGCGCGACAGGGGGCAAGCCATGGCTACACCTTC
TRBV4-1	TRBJ1-1	15	-	-	CASSQVGGRRFEAFF	TGCGCCAGCAGCCAAGTAGGAGGCCGCCGGTTTGAAGCTTTCTTT
TRBV28	TRBJ2-7	13	-	-	CASRSAGPSEQYF	TGTGCCAGCCGATCTGCGGGCCCTTCGGAGCAGTACTTC
TRBV18	TRBJ1-2	21	TRBD1	-	CASSPVGQGIRSSLWEYGYTF	TGTGCCAGCTCACCAGTCGGACAGGGGATAAGGTCCAGCCTATGGGAATATGGCTACACCTTC
TRBV11-3	TRBJ1-2	18	-	-	CASSTGDGQDPPFYGYTF	TGTGCCAGCAGCACGGGGGACGGTCAGGACCCCCCGTTCTATGGCTACACCTTC
TRBV9	TRBJ2-7	15	TRBD2	-	CASSPREGKGYEQYF	TGTGCCAGCAGCCCCAGGGAGGGTAAAGGCTACGAGCAGTACTTC
TRBV5-8	TRBJ2-1	14	-	-	CASSLGSSHNEQFF	TGTGCCAGCAGCTTGGGTAGCTCCCACAATGAGCAGTTCTTC
TRBV5-4	TRBJ2-3	14	-	-	CAATRGTSTDTQYF	TGTGCCGCGACTAGAGGGACGAGCACAGATACGCAGTATTTT
TRBV11-1	TRBJ1-6	13	-	once	CASSFAGYSPLHF	TGTGCCAGCAGCTTCGCAGGGTATTCACCCCTCCACTTT
TRBV5-6	TRBJ2-7	14	TRBD1	-	CASSFTGVIYEQYF	TGTGCCAGCAGCTTTACAGGGGTAATCTACGAGCAGTACTTC
TRBV6-1	TRBJ2-7	15	-	-	CASSDTGVSEYEQYF	TGTGCCAGCAGCGACACGGGAGTCTCCGAATACGAGCAGTACTTC
TRBV5-5	TRBJ2-7	15	-	once	CASSLRDFTVHEQYF	TGTGCCAGCAGCTTGAGGGACTTCACGGTTCACGAGCAGTACTTC
TRBV6-1	TRBJ1-2	13	TRBD1	-	CAGRDRGIRGYTF	TGTGCCGGTAGGGACAGGGGAATCAGGGGCTACACCTTC
TRBV27	TRBJ2-3	13	-	-	CASSGGSTDTQYF	TGTGCCAGCAGTGGAGGGAGCACAGATACGCAGTATTTT
TRBV5-1	TRBJ2-5	14	-	-	CASSLEQGAETQYF	TGCGCCAGCAGCTTGGAACAGGGCGCGGAGACCCAGTACTTC
TRBV5-5	TRBJ2-3	14	TRBD2	-	CASSLAGSTDTQYF	TGTGCCAGCAGCCTAGCGGGATCCACAGATACGCAGTATTTT
TRBV7-3	TRBJ2-5	18	TRBD2	-	CASSPKGLAGAVGETQYF	TGTGCCAGCAGCCCCAAGGGCCTAGCGGGGGCAGTTGGGGAGACCCAGTACTTC
TRBV5-5	TRBJ2-3	16	TRBD2	-	CASSSHTSGVEDTQYF	TGTGCCAGCAGTTCTCATACTAGCGGGGTGGAAGATACGCAGTATTTT
TRBV4-2	TRBJ2-3	16	-	once	CASSQAWVSDTDTQYF	TGTGCCAGCAGCCAAGCCTGGGTCAGCGACACAGATACGCAGTATTTT
TRBV19	TRBJ2-7	16	-	-	CASSSGRWRIPAEQYF	TGTGCCAGTAGTAGCGGTCGTTGGAGGATCCCGGCCGAGCAGTACTTC
TRBV7-3	TRBJ2-7	12	-	once	CASSSSSYEQYF	TGTGCCAGCAGCTCGAGCTCCTACGAGCAGTACTTC